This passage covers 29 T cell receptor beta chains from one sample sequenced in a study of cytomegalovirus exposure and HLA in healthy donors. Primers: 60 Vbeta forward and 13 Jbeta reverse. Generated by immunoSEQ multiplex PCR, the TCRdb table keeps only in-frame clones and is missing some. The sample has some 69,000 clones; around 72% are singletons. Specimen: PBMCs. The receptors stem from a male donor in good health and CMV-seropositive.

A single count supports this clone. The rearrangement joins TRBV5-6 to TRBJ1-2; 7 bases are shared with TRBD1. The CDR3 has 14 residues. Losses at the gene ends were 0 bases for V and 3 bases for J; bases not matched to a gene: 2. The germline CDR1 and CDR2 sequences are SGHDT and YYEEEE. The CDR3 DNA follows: TGTGCCAGCAGCTTGGGGACAGGCTACTATGGCTACACCTTC. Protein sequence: CASSLGTGYYGYTF. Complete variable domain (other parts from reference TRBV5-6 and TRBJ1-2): DAGVTQSPTHLIKTRGQQVTLRCSPKSGHDTVSWYQQALGQGPQFIFQYYEEEERQRGNFPDRFSGHQFPNYSSELNVNALLLGDSALYLCASSLGTGYYGYTFGSGTRLTVV.

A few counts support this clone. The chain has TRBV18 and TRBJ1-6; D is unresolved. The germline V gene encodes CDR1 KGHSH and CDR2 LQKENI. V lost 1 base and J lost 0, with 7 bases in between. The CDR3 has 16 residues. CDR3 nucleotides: TGTGCCAGCTCACCACGGTCGAGCTCCTATAATTCACCCCTCCACTTT. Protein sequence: CASSPRSSSYNSPLHF. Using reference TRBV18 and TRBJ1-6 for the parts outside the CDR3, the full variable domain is NAGVMQNPRHLVRRRGQEARLRCSPMKGHSHVYWYRQLPEEGLKFMVYLQKENIIDESGMPKERFSAEFPKEGPSILRIQQVVRGDSAAYFCASSPRSSSYNSPLHFGNGTRLTVT.

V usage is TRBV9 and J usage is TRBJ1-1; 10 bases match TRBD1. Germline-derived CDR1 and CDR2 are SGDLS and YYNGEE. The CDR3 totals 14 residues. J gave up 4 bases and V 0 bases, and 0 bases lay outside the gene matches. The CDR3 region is CASSVGTGGTEAFF. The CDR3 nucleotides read TGTGCCAGCAGCGTAGGGACAGGGGGCACTGAAGCTTTCTTT.

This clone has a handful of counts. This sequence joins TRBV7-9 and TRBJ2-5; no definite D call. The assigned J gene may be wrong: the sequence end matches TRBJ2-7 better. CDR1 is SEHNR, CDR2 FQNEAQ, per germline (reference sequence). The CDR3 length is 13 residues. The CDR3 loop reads CASSSIDSYEQYF. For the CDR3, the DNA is TGTGCCAGCAGCTCCATTGACTCCTACGAGCAGTACTTC.

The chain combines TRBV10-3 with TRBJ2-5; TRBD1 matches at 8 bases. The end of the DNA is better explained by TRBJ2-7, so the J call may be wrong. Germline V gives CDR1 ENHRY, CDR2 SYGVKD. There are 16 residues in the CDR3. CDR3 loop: CAISESGQGVSYEQYF. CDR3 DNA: TGTGCCATCAGTGAGTCTGGACAGGGAGTCTCCTACGAGCAGTACTTC.

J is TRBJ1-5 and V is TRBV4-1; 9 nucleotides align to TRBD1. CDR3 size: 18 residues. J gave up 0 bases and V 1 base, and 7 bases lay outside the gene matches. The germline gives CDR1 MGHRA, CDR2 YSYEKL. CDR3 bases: TGCGCCAGCAGCCAAGGAGGCCGGGACAGGGTTAGCAATCAGCCCCAGCATTTT. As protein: CASSQGGRDRVSNQPQHF.

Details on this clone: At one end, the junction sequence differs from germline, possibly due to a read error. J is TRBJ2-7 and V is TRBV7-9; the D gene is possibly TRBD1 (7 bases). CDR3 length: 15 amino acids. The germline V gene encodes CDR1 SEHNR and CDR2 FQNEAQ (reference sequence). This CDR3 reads CSSSLRQGGIHEQYF. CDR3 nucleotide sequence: TGTTCCAGCAGCTTAAGACAGGGAGGTATCCACGAGCAGTACTTC.

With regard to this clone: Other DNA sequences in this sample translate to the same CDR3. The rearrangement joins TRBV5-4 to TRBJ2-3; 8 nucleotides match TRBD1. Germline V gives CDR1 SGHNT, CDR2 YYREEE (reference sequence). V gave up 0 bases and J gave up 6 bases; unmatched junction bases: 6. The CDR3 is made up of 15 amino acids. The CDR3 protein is CASSLVTGVSDTQYF. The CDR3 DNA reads TGTGCCAGCAGCTTGGTGACAGGGGTGTCGGATACGCAGTATTTT.

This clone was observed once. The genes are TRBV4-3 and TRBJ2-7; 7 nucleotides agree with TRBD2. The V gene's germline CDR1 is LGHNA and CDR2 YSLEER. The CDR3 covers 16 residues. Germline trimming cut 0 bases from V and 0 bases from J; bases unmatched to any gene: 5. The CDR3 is CASSQDGGSLSYEQYF. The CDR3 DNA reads TGCGCCAGCAGCCAAGATGGCGGGAGCCTCTCCTACGAGCAGTACTTC.

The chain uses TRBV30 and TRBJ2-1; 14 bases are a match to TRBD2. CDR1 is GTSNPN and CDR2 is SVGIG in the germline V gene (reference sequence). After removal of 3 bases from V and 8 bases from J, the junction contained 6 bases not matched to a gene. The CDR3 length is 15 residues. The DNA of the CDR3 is TGTGCCTGGAGAAAGACTAGCGGGAGGGCTGATGAGCAGTTCTTC. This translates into CAWRKTSGRADEQFF.

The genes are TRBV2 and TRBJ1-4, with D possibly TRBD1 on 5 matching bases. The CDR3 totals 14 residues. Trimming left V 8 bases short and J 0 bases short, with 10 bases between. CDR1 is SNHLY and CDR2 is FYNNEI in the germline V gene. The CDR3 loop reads CASAGSATNEKLFF. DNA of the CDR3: TGTGCCAGCGCAGGGTCCGCAACTAATGAAAAACTGTTTTTT.

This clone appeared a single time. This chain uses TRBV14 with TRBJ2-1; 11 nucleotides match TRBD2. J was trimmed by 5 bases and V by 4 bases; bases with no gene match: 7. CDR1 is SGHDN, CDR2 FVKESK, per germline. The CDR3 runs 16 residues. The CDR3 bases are TGTGCCAGCAGCCGAAGAGGGACTAGCGGAAACAATGAGCAGTTCTTC. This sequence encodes CASSRRGTSGNNEQFF.

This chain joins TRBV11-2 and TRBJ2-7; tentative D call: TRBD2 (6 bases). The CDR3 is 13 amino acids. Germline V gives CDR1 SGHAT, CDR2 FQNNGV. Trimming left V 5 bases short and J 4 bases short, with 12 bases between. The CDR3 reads CASSPGLQYEQYF. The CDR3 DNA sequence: TGTGCCAGCAGCCCGGGACTCCAATACGAGCAGTACTTC.

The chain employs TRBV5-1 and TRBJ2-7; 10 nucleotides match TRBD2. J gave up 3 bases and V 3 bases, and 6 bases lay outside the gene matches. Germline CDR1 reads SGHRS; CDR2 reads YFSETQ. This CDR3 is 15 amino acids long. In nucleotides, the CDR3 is TGCGCCAGCAGCTCCACTAGCGGGGCAATCTACGAGCAGTACTTC. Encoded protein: CASSSTSGAIYEQYF. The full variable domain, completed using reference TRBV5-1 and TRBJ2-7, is KAGVTQTPRYLIKTRGQQVTLSCSPISGHRSVSWYQQTPGQGLQFLFEYFSETQRNKGNFPGRFSGRQFSNSRSEMNVSTLELGDSALYLCASSSTSGAIYEQYFGPGTRLTVT.

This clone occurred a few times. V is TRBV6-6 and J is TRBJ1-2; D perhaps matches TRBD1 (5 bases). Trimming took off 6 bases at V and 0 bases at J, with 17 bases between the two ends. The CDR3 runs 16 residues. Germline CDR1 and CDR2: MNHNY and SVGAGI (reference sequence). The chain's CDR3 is CASSPGRQRANYGYTF. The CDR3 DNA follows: TGTGCCAGCAGCCCCGGGAGACAGAGAGCTAACTATGGCTACACCTTC.

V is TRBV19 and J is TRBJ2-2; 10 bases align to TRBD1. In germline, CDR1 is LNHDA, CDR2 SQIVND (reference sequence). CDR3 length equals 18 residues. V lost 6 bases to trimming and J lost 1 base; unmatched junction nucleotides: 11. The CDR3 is CASSHYGTGDLNTGELFF. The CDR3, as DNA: TGTGCCAGTAGCCACTACGGGACAGGGGACCTGAACACCGGGGAGCTGTTTTTT.

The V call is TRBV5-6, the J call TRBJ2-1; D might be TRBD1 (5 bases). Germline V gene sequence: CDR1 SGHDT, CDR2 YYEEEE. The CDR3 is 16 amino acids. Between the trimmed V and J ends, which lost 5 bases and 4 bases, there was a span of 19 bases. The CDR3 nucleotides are TGTGCCAGCAGTCTCTTTAGAGACAGCGCATACAATGAGCAGTTCTTC. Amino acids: CASSLFRDSAYNEQFF. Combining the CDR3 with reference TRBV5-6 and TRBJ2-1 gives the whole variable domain DAGVTQSPTHLIKTRGQQVTLRCSPKSGHDTVSWYQQALGQGPQFIFQYYEEEERQRGNFPDRFSGHQFPNYSSELNVNALLLGDSALYLCASSLFRDSAYNEQFFGPGTRLTVL.

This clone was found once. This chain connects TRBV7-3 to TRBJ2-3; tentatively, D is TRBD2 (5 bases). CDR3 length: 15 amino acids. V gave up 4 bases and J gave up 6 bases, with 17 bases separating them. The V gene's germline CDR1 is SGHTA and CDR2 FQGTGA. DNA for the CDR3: TGTGCCAGCAGCTCATTACCGGCCAGAGGGGATACGCAGTATTTT. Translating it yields CASSSLPARGDTQYF.

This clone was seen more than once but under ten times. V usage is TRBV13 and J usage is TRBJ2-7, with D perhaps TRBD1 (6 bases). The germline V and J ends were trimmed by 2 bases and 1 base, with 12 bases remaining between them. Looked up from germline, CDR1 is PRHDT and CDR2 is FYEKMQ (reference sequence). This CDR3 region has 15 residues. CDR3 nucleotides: TGTGCCAGCAGCTTAAGGCAGGGGATATCCTACGAGCAGTACTTC. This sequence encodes CASSLRQGISYEQYF.

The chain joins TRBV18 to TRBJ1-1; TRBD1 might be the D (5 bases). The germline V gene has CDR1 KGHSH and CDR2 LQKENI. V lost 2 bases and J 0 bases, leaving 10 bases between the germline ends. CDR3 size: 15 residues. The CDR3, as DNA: TGTGCCAGCTCACCAGGTCGGGGGATGAACACTGAAGCTTTCTTT. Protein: CASSPGRGMNTEAFF.

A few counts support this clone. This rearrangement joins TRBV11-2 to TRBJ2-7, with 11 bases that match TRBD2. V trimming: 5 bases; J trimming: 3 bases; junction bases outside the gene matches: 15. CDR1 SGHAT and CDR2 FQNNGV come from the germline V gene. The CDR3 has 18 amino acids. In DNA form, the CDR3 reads TGTGCCAGCAGCCCACTGAAAGCGACTAGCGGGGAAAACTACGAGCAGTACTTC. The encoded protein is CASSPLKATSGENYEQYF.

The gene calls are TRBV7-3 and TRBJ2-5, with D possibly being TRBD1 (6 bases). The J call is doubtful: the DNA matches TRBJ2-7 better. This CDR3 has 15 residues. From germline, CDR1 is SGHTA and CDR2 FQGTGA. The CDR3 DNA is TGTGCCAGCAGCTTACAAGGGGGACCTTCCTACGAGCAGTACTTC. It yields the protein CASSLQGGPSYEQYF.

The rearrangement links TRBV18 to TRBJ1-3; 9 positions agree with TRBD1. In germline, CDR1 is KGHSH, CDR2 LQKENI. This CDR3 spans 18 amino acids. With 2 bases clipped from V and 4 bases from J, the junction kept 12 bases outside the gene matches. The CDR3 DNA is TGTGCCAGCTCACCATCGTTGAACTACAGGGGGCCAGGAAACACCATATATTTT. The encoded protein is CASSPSLNYRGPGNTIYF.

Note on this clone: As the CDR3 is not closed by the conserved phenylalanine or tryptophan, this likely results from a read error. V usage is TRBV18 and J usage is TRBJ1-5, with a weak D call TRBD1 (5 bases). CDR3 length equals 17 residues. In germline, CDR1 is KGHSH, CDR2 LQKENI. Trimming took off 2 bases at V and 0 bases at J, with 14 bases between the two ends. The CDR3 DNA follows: TGTGCCAGCTCACCATCCAGGGTACCTAGTAGCAATCAGCCCCAGCATATT. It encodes CASSPSRVPSSNQPQHI.

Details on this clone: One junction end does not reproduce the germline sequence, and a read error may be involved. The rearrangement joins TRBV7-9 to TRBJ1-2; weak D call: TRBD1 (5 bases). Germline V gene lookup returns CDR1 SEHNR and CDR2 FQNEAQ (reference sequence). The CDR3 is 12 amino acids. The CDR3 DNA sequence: TGTTCCAGCAGCTTCCAGGGCTATGGCTACACCTTC. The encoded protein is CSSSFQGYGYTF.

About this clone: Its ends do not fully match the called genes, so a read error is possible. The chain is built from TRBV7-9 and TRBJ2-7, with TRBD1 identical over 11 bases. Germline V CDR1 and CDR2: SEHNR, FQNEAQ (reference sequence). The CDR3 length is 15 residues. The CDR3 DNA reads TGTTCCAGCAGGGGGGACAGGGGGAGCTCCTACGAGCAGTACTTC. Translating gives CSSRGDRGSSYEQYF.

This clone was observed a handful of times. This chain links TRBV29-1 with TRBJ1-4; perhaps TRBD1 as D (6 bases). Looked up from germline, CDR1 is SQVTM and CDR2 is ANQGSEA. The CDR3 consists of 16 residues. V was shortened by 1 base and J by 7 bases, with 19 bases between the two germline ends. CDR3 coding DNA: TGCAGCGTTGAAGGCGGGCGGACCGGGACATCTGAAAAACTGTTTTTT. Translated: CSVEGGRTGTSEKLFF.

CDR3 coding DNA: TGTGCCAGCAGCTGGACAGGGAAATACTACGAGCAGTACTTC. This encodes CASSWTGKYYEQYF. This chain links TRBV14 with TRBJ2-7, with TRBD1 matching 8 bases. The V gene end was trimmed by 5 bases and the J gene end by 3 bases; junction bases not matched to a gene: 6. Germline CDR1 reads SGHDN; CDR2 reads FVKESK. The length of the CDR3 is 14 residues. The whole variable domain, remainder taken from reference TRBV14 and TRBJ2-7, is EAGVTQFPSHSVIEKGQTVTLRCDPISGHDNLYWYRRVMGKEIKFLLHFVKESKQDESGMPNNRFLAERTGGTYSTLKVQPAELEDSGVYFCASSWTGKYYEQYFGPGTRLTVT.

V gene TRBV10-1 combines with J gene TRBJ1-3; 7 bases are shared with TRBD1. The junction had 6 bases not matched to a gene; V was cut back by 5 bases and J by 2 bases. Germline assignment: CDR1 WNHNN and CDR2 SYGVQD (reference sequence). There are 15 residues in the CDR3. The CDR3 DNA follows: TGCGCCAGCAGTTATGGACAGGACCCTGGAAACACCATATATTTT. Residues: CASSYGQDPGNTIYF.